This T cell receptor (beta chain) was documented in a study of T cell responses to AZD1222 COVID-19 vaccine. Comment on this clone: Antigen: not known.

Trimming took off 5 bases at V and 8 bases at J, with 12 bases between the two ends. Germline values: CDR1 SEHNR, CDR2 FQNEAQ (reference sequence). This CDR3 is 12 amino acids long. Clones were sequenced by immunoSEQ multiplex PCR, and TCRdb holds only the in-frame ones, with some missing. Of 150,000 to 200,000 clones listed, roughly 88% are singletons. Study observations and caveats: Researchers report vaccine-associated CD4 TCRs spanning spike, with dominance at 160-218 and 743-854.

This chain joins TRBV7-9 and TRBJ1-2; no definite D call. The specimen comprised peripheral blood, sampled 28 days after the second AZD1222 dose. The receptor comes from an adult who received the AZD1222 COVID-19 vaccine. The CDR3 nucleotides read TGTGCCAGCAGCCCCACCACCGAGGGCTACACCTTC. Protein: CASSPTTEGYTF. The whole variable domain, filled in from reference TRBV7-9 and TRBJ1-2, reads DTGVSQNPRHKITKRGQNVTFRCDPISEHNRLYWYRQTLGQGPEFLTYFQNEAQLEKSRLLSDRFSAERPKGSFSTLEIQRTEQGDSAMYLCASSPTTEGYTFGSGTRLTVV.